The 3 T cell receptor beta chains presented below share a single source sample, sequenced in a study of T cells in Graves' hyperthyroidism and ophthalmopathy. RNA transcripts provided the source from which TCR beta CDR3 regions were amplified. Carried out on the TCR CDR3, a first-round RT-PCR used the HTBI primer set. TCRdb called the multiplex PCR reads again in MiXCR, with one record for every CDR3 protein. The data show 600,000 to 700,000 distinct CDR3 sequences, around 15% seen once. The specimen sequenced was blood. All receptors derive from a middle-aged woman with Graves' ophthalmopathy.

This clonotype has at least ten counts. V is TRBV28 and J is TRBJ1-1; 9 bases match TRBD1. V shed 4 bases, J shed 4 bases, and the junction held 7 bases outside the gene matches. The CDR3 contains 15 residues. Germline CDR1 is MDHEN and CDR2 is SYDVKM. The CDR3 bases are TGTGCCAGCAGTTCGGGGACAGGGAGGAGCACTGAAGCTTTCTTT. Translating gives CASSSGTGRSTEAFF.

There are many counts of this clonotype. This chain connects TRBV6-4 to TRBJ1-2, with D possibly TRBD1 on 6 matching bases. The length of the CDR3 is 17 residues. Trimming cost V 1 base and J 0 bases, with 15 bases left between them. The germline V gene encodes CDR1 MRHNA and CDR2 SNTAGT. CDR3 sequence reads: CASSDYPGQITNYGYTF. CDR3 coding DNA: TGTGCCAGCAGTGACTACCCCGGACAGATTACTAACTATGGCTACACCTTC.

In this sample, this clonotype turned up many times. This sequence joins TRBV24-1 and TRBJ1-2; 7 positions match TRBD1. With 3 bases clipped from V and 7 bases from J, the junction kept 7 bases outside the gene matches. CDR3 size: 14 residues. Germline CDR1 KGHDR, CDR2 SFDVKD. DNA of the CDR3: TGTGCCACCAGTGATGCGGGACAGAGAGCTGGCTACACCTTC. The encoded protein is CATSDAGQRAGYTF.